Following are 8 T cell receptor beta chains from one sample sequenced in a study of response to subunit inactivated influenza vaccine. TCRdb re-called the RT-PCR reads with MiXCR, one entry per CDR3 protein. The sample has 400,000 to 550,000 distinct CDR3 sequences, approximately 24% seen once. Sequenced material: CD4+ T cells sorted from PBMCs, taken more than 4 days after vaccination. These receptors all stem from a man aged 50 to 60 who received an inactivated influenza vaccine.

The V gene is TRBV10-2, the J gene TRBJ1-1; 9 bases align to TRBD1. This CDR3 spans 15 amino acids. Germline CDR1 and CDR2: WSHSY and SAAADI. V trimming: 6 bases; J trimming: 0 bases; junction bases outside the gene matches: 5. CDR3 sequence (DNA): TGCGCCAGCAGCGGACAGGGGATCATGAACACTGAAGCTTTCTTT. Translation: CASSGQGIMNTEAFF.

This chain joins TRBV7-2 and TRBJ1-1; D unclear. In germline, CDR1 is SGHTA, CDR2 FQGNSA. V shed 5 bases and J shed 5 bases, with 15 bases lying between them. This CDR3 is built from 14 residues. In DNA form, the CDR3 reads TGTGCCAGCAGCCCCCGTAGTGCGGGGACTGAAGCTTTCTTT. Amino acids: CASSPRSAGTEAFF.

The chain joins TRBV5-4 to TRBJ1-2; 7 bases map to TRBD1. The CDR3 contains 15 residues. With 4 bases clipped from V and 5 bases from J, the junction kept 11 bases outside the gene matches. Germline CDR1 and CDR2: SGHNT and YYREEE (reference sequence). The CDR3, as DNA: TGTGCCAGCAGCAGGGAGACAGGGACTGGTTATGGCTACACCTTC. It yields the protein CASSRETGTGYGYTF.

The rearrangement uses TRBV7-8 and TRBJ2-3; D is uncertain. Trimming removed 5 bases from V and 1 base from J, with 10 bases in between. The CDR3 has 14 amino acids. Germline loops: CDR1 SGHVS, CDR2 FQNEAQ. The CDR3: CASSPQAGTDTQYF. CDR3 bases: TGTGCCAGCAGCCCCCAGGCTGGCACAGATACGCAGTATTTT.

The rearrangement links TRBV12-3 or TRBV12-4 to TRBJ1-6; a possible D gene is TRBD1 (6 bases). This CDR3 has 14 amino acids. Trimming left V 3 bases short and J 9 bases short, with 12 bases between. The CDR3 DNA is TGTGCCAGCAGTTTGTCAGGGGTGGTTTCACCCCTCCACTTT. This gives the protein CASSLSGVVSPLHF.

This clonotype was detected a few times. V and J are TRBV3-1 and TRBJ1-5; a possible D gene is TRBD1 (5 bases). There are 16 residues in the CDR3. V lost 1 base and J lost 2, with 12 bases in between. The germline CDR1 and CDR2 sequences are LGHDT and YNNKEL (reference sequence). DNA of the CDR3: TGTGCCAGCAGCCAAGGGGGCAGGGCACGCAATCAGCCCCAGCATTTT. Its translation: CASSQGGRARNQPQHF.

This clonotype was detected ten times or more. J is TRBJ1-2 and V is TRBV5-1; the match to TRBD1 covers 7 bases. The germline V gene has CDR1 SGHRS and CDR2 YFSETQ. CDR3 length equals 15 residues. J gave up 0 bases and V 3 bases, and 5 bases lay outside the gene matches. CDR3 amino acids: CASSWTQGANYGYTF. The CDR3 DNA follows: TGCGCCAGCAGCTGGACGCAGGGGGCTAACTATGGCTACACCTTC. Supplemented by reference TRBV5-1 and TRBJ1-2, the full variable domain reads KAGVTQTPRYLIKTRGQQVTLSCSPISGHRSVSWYQQTPGQGLQFLFEYFSETQRNKGNFPGRFSGRQFSNSRSEMNVSTLELGDSALYLCASSWTQGANYGYTFGSGTRLTVV.

The rearrangement joins TRBV12-3 or TRBV12-4 to TRBJ2-4, with 11 bases matching TRBD2. J gave up 1 base and V 3 bases, and 5 bases lay outside the gene matches. The CDR3 has 17 residues. The CDR3 spells CASSFSIAGGAKNIQYF. The CDR3 nucleotides are TGTGCCAGCAGTTTTTCGATAGCGGGGGGGGCCAAAAACATTCAGTACTTC.